Below, one T cell receptor beta chain is given with its context. Antigen unknown. This CDR3 has 18 residues. Losses at the gene ends were 4 bases for V and 0 bases for J; bases not matched to a gene: 11. In germline, CDR1 is SEHNR, CDR2 FQNEAQ (reference sequence). This table comes from immunoSEQ multiplex PCR, and its TCRdb copy is limited to in-frame clones, with some not included. The table has about 110,000 clones, 89% seen once. Brentuximab vedotin exposure varied, and every patient relapsed after autologous stem cell transplantation. The data stem from a study of PD-1 blockade in classical Hodgkin lymphoma. Whole-study findings and limits: A significant rise in TCR diversity was seen by C4D1 for CD4+ cells but not for CD8+ cells. Those achieving complete response showed baseline diversity like newly diagnosed patients. Differences between repertoires have undefined causes, possibly disease activity or prior therapy. Patients who initiated nivolumab within 1 year of ASCT were excluded.

This clonotype was sampled from a human donor with classical Hodgkin lymphoma. The sequenced sample was peripheral blood mononuclear cells (PBMCs), obtained before the second cycle of nivolumab. The chain uses TRBV7-9 and TRBJ2-1; 8 positions match TRBD2. Here the CDR3 reads CASSSLDTSGSSYNEQFF. The CDR3 bases are TGTGCCAGCAGCTCACTAGATACTAGCGGAAGCTCCTACAATGAGCAGTTCTTC.